This T cell receptor (beta chain) was captured by sequencing in a study of cytomegalovirus exposure and HLA in healthy donors. This clone was seen just once. Its antigen is not known. Study results and caveats: A reported reduction in N-insertions relative to the roughly 710-donor mean was seen in an Asian-associated ancestry cluster in a later analysis.

Amplification used 60 Vbeta primers and 13 Jbeta primers. Profiling relied on immunoSEQ multiplex PCR, and the TCRdb table lists in-frame clones only, not all of them. The sample records approximately 150,000 clones, roughly 80% being singletons. CDR3 size: 13 residues. Germline V gene lookup returns CDR1 LGHNT and CDR2 FRNRAP. Trimming removed 4 bases from V and 9 bases from J, with 13 bases in between. This clonotype was sampled from a woman in her twenties or thirties in good health and CMV-seropositive. The chain couples TRBV12-5 to TRBJ2-1; perhaps TRBD2 as D (6 bases). The sequencing input was PBMCs. As DNA, the CDR3 is TGTGCTAGTGGTTCACAGGCGGGGTCTGAGCAGTTCTTC. It specifies CASGSQAGSEQFF.